These 11 T cell receptor beta chains originate from one sample sequenced in a study of cytomegalovirus exposure and HLA in healthy donors (dated by TCRdb to the late 2010s). The library relied on the immunoSEQ multiplex PCR assay. For the multiplex PCR, a mixture combining 60 forward primers for TCR Vbeta segments and 13 reverse primers for TCR Jbeta segments was used. This is the immuneACCESS table as TCRdb keeps it, with only in-frame sequences that have V and J called. A part of the clones is gone; compared with another copy, unresolved V genes explain less than half, and the rest is unexplained. The table for this sample lists almost 200,000 clones; approximately 79% of them were counted only once. The top ten clones comprise about 4.6% of the sample. The material sequenced was PBMCs. These receptors came from a woman younger than 45 in good health and CMV-seropositive.

Of note for this clone: The final CDR3 position lacks the conserved phenylalanine or tryptophan, pointing to a likely read error. V is TRBV7-8 and J is TRBJ1-2; 9 bases map to TRBD1. Germline V lookup: CDR1 SGHVS, CDR2 FQNEAQ. The CDR3 is 18 residues long. Trimming took 3 bases from V and 0 from J; bases not matched to a gene: 11. As DNA, the CDR3 is TGTGCCAGCAGCTTCCAATACAGGGGGCGTGTAGCTAACTATGGCTACACCCTC. Amino acids: CASSFQYRGRVANYGYTL.

The rearrangement joins TRBV14 to TRBJ1-1; D ambiguous. V was cut by 0 bases and J by 0 bases, with 8 bases left in between. Germline CDR1 is SGHDN and CDR2 is FVKESK. There are 15 residues in the CDR3. The CDR3 DNA follows: TGTGCCAGCAGCCAAGAAGACTACATGAACACTGAAGCTTTCTTT. It specifies CASSQEDYMNTEAFF.

CDR3 protein: CASSIAGIPYEQYF. In DNA form, the CDR3 reads TGTGCCAGCAGTATAGCGGGGATCCCCTACGAGCAGTACTTC. The genes are TRBV27 and TRBJ2-7, with TRBD2 matching over 8 bases. The CDR3 has 14 amino acids. The germline gives CDR1 MNHEY, CDR2 SMNVEV (reference sequence). Unmatched junction bases numbered 5, after V lost 5 bases and J lost 2 bases.

The chain employs TRBV10-1 and TRBJ2-3; D is possibly TRBD2 (6 bases). CDR1 is WNHNN, CDR2 SYGVQD, per germline (reference sequence). The CDR3 is 15 amino acids. Deletions cut 6 bases from V and 2 bases from J, with 15 bases between. CDR3 sequence (DNA): TGCGCCAGCAGCGCGGGACTGGCTGACACAGATACGCAGTATTTT. Translation: CASSAGLADTDTQYF.

A remark on this clone: Other DNA sequences within the sample encode an identical CDR3. The rearrangement joins TRBV18 to TRBJ2-7, with D possibly TRBD2 on 6 matching bases. With 3 bases removed from V and 1 base from J, the gap between germline ends came to 7 bases. Germline assignment: CDR1 KGHSH and CDR2 LQKENI. CDR3 size: 13 residues. CDR3 nucleotides: TGTGCCAGCTCACCCGGGGGATCCTACGAGCAGTACTTC. It specifies CASSPGGSYEQYF.

The V gene is TRBV5-6, the J gene TRBJ2-7, with 11 bases matching TRBD2. Germline CDR1 is SGHDT and CDR2 is YYEEEE. The CDR3 loop spans 16 amino acids. Trimming at V came to 0 bases and at J to 4 bases, leaving 6 bases not matched to a gene. The CDR3 sequence: CASSLVLAGEIYEQYF. CDR3 sequence (DNA): TGTGCCAGCAGCTTGGTACTAGCGGGAGAAATTTACGAGCAGTACTTC. The complete variable domain, with remaining parts taken from reference TRBV5-6 and TRBJ2-7, reads DAGVTQSPTHLIKTRGQQVTLRCSPKSGHDTVSWYQQALGQGPQFIFQYYEEEERQRGNFPDRFSGHQFPNYSSELNVNALLLGDSALYLCASSLVLAGEIYEQYFGPGTRLTVT.

This clone was seen only a few times. The chain carries TRBV11-3 and TRBJ1-2; TRBD1 matches 10 bases. The length of the CDR3 is 14 residues. J lost 4 bases, V lost 1 base, and 0 bases had no gene match. The germline V gene encodes CDR1 SGHNT and CDR2 YENEEA. Written as DNA, the CDR3 is TGTGCCAGCAGCTTAGGGACAGGGGGCTATGGCTACACCTTC. It yields the protein CASSLGTGGYGYTF.

The genes are TRBV4-1 and TRBJ1-4; D remains ambiguous. Germline V gene data show CDR1 as MGHRA and CDR2 as YSYEKL. CDR3 length: 14 amino acids. Trimming took 3 bases from V and 7 from J, leaving 12 bases between them. CDR3 protein: CASSQGEMGEKLFF. Written as DNA, the CDR3 is TGCGCCAGCAGCCAGGGAGAAATGGGTGAAAAACTGTTTTTT.

The chain has TRBV5-6 and TRBJ1-4; a possible D gene is TRBD1 (5 bases). Germline-derived CDR1 and CDR2 are SGHDT and YYEEEE. This CDR3 has 15 residues. V lost 0 bases, J lost 5 bases, and 11 bases lay in between. The CDR3 protein is CASSLVRQSNEKLFF. The CDR3 DNA sequence: TGTGCCAGCAGCTTGGTTCGACAGTCGAATGAAAAACTGTTTTTT.

This clone was picked up a small number of times. V usage is TRBV19 and J usage is TRBJ1-2; TRBD1 is a possible D gene (5 bases). Germline values: CDR1 LNHDA, CDR2 SQIVND (reference sequence). The CDR3 has 13 amino acids. Trimming stripped 5 bases from V and 4 bases from J, with 11 bases between. The CDR3 bases are TGTGCCAGTAGTCCCCAGGGTTTCTATGGCTACACCTTC. It codes for CASSPQGFYGYTF.

The rearrangement joins TRBV10-2 to TRBJ2-1; possible D gene TRBD1, 6 bases. The length of the CDR3 is 13 residues. V was cut by 7 bases and J by 8 bases, with 15 bases left in between. CDR1 WSHSY and CDR2 SAAADI come from the germline V gene. In nucleotides, the CDR3 is TGCGCCAGCACTGTCAGGGGTGGGGATGAGCAGTTCTTC. This gives the protein CASTVRGGDEQFF.